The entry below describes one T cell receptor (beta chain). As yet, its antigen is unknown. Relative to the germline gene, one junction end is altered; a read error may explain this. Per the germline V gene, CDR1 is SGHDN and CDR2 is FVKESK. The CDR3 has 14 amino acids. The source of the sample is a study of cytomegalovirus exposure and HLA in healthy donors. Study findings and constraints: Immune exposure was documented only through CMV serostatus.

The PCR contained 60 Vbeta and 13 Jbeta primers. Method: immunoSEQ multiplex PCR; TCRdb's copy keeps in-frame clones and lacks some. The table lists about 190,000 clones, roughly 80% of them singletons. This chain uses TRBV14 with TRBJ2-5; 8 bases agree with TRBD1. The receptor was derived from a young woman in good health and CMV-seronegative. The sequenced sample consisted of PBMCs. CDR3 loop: CASSPTGAGTRPDF. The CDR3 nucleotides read TGTGCCAGCAGCCCGACAGGGGCAGGGACTCGGCCGGACTTC.